The 9 T cell receptor beta chains presented below share a single source sample, sequenced in a study of blood T cell repertoires in COVID-19 (dated by TCRdb to the early 2020s). The library relied on the immunoSEQ multiplex PCR assay. Not all clones reach the TCRdb copy of this immuneACCESS table, which keeps in-frame sequences only. Checked studies attribute under half of the gap to unresolved V genes and leave the rest unexplained. Here the sample has roughly 130,000 clones; about 85% occur a single time. The top ten clonotypes cover just under 5% of the sample. The sequencing input was peripheral blood. These receptors came from a woman aged 70-85 years with COVID-19, enrolled during active disease.

This sequence joins TRBV2 and TRBJ2-6; 10 bases line up with TRBD1. CDR1 is SNHLY, CDR2 FYNNEI, per germline. Unmatched junction bases numbered 13, after V lost 8 bases and J lost 3 bases. The CDR3 sequence is 18 residues long. CDR3 coding DNA: TGTGCCAGCGCGAAAACGGGACAGGGGTTGAATGGGGCCAACGTCCTGACTTTC. It encodes CASAKTGQGLNGANVLTF.

This clone has just a few counts. The chain is built from TRBV6-5 and TRBJ2-2; possible D gene TRBD2, 6 bases. Trimming pared 9 bases from V and 6 bases from J, leaving 17 bases between. Germline CDR1 is MNHEY and CDR2 is SVGAGI. The CDR3 totals 14 residues. The CDR3 DNA reads TGTGCCAGTTCGCCCCTCACGGGGGCCGGGGAGCTGTTTTTT. Amino acid sequence: CASSPLTGAGELFF.

The chain employs TRBV6-5 and TRBJ2-5; D might be TRBD1 (6 bases). This CDR3 has 15 residues. The V and J ends lost 5 bases and 4 bases respectively, with 17 bases between them. Germline-derived CDR1 and CDR2 are MNHEY and SVGAGI. CDR3 in amino acids: CASSRTGQVPETQYF. The CDR3 DNA follows: TGTGCCAGCAGTCGCACAGGGCAGGTCCCAGAGACCCAGTACTTC.

This chain joins TRBV4-1 and TRBJ1-1; 7 positions match TRBD1. The J segment lost 0 bases and the V segment lost 4 bases, leaving 5 bases of the junction unmatched. The CDR3 sequence is 15 residues long. Germline V gene lookup returns CDR1 MGHRA and CDR2 YSYEKL. The CDR3 loop reads CASSLGQTMNTEAFF. The CDR3 DNA reads TGCGCCAGCAGCCTGGGACAGACCATGAACACTGAAGCTTTCTTT.

In its sample, this clone was seen a few times. V usage is TRBV9 and J usage is TRBJ2-7; tentatively, D is TRBD2 (7 bases). Trimming pared 3 bases from V and 0 bases from J, leaving 13 bases between. Germline V lookup: CDR1 SGDLS, CDR2 YYNGEE. The CDR3 runs 15 residues. As DNA, the CDR3 is TGTGCCAGCAGCGAGAGGGAGGGGGGCTCCTACGAGCAGTACTTC. The encoded protein is CASSEREGGSYEQYF.

The chain links TRBV7-8 to TRBJ2-5; 13 bases are a match to TRBD2. Germline V gene lookup returns CDR1 SGHVS and CDR2 FQNEAQ. Germline trimming cut 5 bases from V and 5 bases from J; bases unmatched to any gene: 8. The CDR3 extends over 16 amino acids. The CDR3: CASSIRTSGGRETQYF. CDR3 DNA: TGTGCCAGCAGCATACGGACTAGCGGGGGAAGGGAGACCCAGTACTTC.

CDR3 in DNA: TGTGCCAGCAGTTATGGGAGTGGGGATAATGAAAAACTGTTTTTT. Protein product: CASSYGSGDNEKLFF. V is TRBV6-5 and J is TRBJ1-4; D remains unclear. The CDR3 extends over 15 amino acids. From germline, CDR1 is MNHEY and CDR2 SVGAGI. Trimming cost V 3 bases and J 4 bases, with 12 bases left between them.

The rearrangement links TRBV4-2 to TRBJ1-1; no firm D call. Germline assignment: CDR1 LGHNA and CDR2 YNFKEQ. V was pared by 3 bases and J by 2 bases, with 13 bases between. CDR3 size: 15 residues. The CDR3 DNA is TGTGCCAGCAGCCAGGCCCGGAGGACTAACACTGAAGCTTTCTTT. Its protein product is CASSQARRTNTEAFF.

This rearrangement joins TRBV2 to TRBJ1-2; D gene unclear. Per the germline V gene, CDR1 is SNHLY and CDR2 is FYNNEI. With 7 bases removed from V and 4 bases from J, the gap between germline ends came to 10 bases. This CDR3 comprises 12 residues. In DNA, the CDR3 is TGTGCCAGCACCTTAGGAGGCTATGGCTACACCTTC. Encoded protein: CASTLGGYGYTF. The full variable domain, in which reference TRBV2 and TRBJ1-2 provide the parts outside the CDR3, is EPEVTQTPSHQVTQMGQEVILRCVPISNHLYFYWYRQILGQKVEFLVSFYNNEISEKSEIFDDQFSVERPDGSNFTLKIRSTKLEDSAMYFCASTLGGYGYTFGSGTRLTVV.